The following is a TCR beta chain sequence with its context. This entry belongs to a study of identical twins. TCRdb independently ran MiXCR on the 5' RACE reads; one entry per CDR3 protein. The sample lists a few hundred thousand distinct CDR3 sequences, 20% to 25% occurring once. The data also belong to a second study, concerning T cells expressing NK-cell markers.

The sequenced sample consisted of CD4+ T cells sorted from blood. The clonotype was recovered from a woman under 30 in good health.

For the CDR3, the DNA is TGTGCCAGCAGTTTATGGGCGGGTCAGCCCCAGCATTTT. Translation: CASSLWAGQPQHF. This sequence joins TRBV12-3 or TRBV12-4 and TRBJ1-5; D is unresolved. Trimming cost V 2 bases and J 6 bases, with 8 bases left between them. The CDR3 loop spans 13 amino acids.